Listed here is a single T cell receptor (beta chain). What it recognizes is unknown. In the CD4+ fraction, cells were divided into CD45RA+ naive and CD45RA-negative memory subsets. This sample is drawn from a study of shared clonotypes between healthy human individuals. Looking at the study overall: Two women and three men aged 18 to 49 served as donors.

The ends were cut back, 3 bases at V and 8 bases at J, with 10 bases in the middle. Per the germline V gene, CDR1 is SGHAT and CDR2 is FQNNGV. This CDR3 has 13 residues. Study-level findings and limits: A handful of donors showed sharing of approximately 5% of naive CD4 clonotypes. Memory subsets had estimated richness that was generally smaller than that of naive subsets.

Clones were read by immunoSEQ multiplex PCR, and TCRdb kept only the in-frame ones, dropping some. The table records a few million clones, approximately 90% of them present only once. The sequenced sample consisted of naive CD4+ T cells sorted from blood. As for subset: CD45RA+ positively selected. The chain carries TRBV11-2 and TRBJ2-2; D is uncertain. This sequence originates from a man younger than 35 in good health. The CDR3 DNA reads TGTGCCAGCAGCTTTCTTCTTGAGGGGGAGCTGTTTTTT. Protein product: CASSFLLEGELFF.